This record concerns one T cell receptor (beta chain) sequence. Its target is not known. This entry comes from a study of T cell responses to AZD1222 COVID-19 vaccine. V lost 1 base to trimming and J lost 8 bases; unmatched junction nucleotides: 15. This CDR3 region has 17 residues. Germline V gene sequence: CDR1 SGDLS, CDR2 YYNGEE. Pooling was applied to second doses at about 4 or about 12 weeks. Study-level findings and limits: Nearly half of spike-specific TCRs reportedly go after variant regions that carry no mutations. Females made up more of the donors, who were largely white British, and clonal diversity may have come out too low. Increased Spike-specific TCR breadth and depth were observed after two AZD1222 doses.

Assay: immunoSEQ multiplex PCR; the TCRdb copy retains only in-frame clones and omits some. The sample shows 110,000 to 150,000 clones, around 89% of them seen only once. This TCR derives from an adult who received the AZD1222 COVID-19 vaccine. This sample comprised peripheral blood, obtained 28 days after the second AZD1222 dose. V usage is TRBV9 and J usage is TRBJ2-1; 7 bases agree with TRBD2. In DNA form, the CDR3 reads TGTGCCAGCAGCGTAAGGTTCGGAACTAGCGTCAGCGATGAGCAGTTCTTC. It codes for CASSVRFGTSVSDEQFF.